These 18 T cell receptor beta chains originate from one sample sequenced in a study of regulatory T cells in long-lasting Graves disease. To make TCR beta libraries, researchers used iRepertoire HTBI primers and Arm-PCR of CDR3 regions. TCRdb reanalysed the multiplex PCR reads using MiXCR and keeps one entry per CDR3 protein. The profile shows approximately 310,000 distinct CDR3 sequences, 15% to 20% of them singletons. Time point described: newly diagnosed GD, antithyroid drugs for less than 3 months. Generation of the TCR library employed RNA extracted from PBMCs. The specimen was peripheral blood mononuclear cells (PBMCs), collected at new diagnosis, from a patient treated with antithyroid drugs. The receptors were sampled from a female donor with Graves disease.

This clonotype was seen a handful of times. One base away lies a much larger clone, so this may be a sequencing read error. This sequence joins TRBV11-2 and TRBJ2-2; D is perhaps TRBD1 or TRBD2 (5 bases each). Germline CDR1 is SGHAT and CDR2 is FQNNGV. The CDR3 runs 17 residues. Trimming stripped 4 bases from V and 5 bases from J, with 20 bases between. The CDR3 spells CASSSGALGVGTGELFF. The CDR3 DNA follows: TGTGCCAGCAGCTCCGGTGCGTTGGGGGTGGGGACCGGGGAGCTGTTTTTT.

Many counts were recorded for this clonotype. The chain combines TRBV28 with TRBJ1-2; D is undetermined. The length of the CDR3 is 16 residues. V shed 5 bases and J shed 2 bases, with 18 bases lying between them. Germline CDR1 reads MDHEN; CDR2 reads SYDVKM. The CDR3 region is CASSREDSRSNYGYTF. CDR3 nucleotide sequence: TGTGCCAGCAGTCGGGAGGATTCTAGGTCCAACTATGGCTACACCTTC.

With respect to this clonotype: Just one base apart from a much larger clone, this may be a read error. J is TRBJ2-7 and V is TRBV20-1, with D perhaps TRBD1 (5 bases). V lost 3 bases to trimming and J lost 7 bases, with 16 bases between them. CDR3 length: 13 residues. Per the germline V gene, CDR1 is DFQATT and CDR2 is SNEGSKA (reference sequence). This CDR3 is CSASVGRYNEQYF. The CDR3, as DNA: TGCAGTGCTAGTGTGGGGCGGTACAATGAGCAGTACTTC.

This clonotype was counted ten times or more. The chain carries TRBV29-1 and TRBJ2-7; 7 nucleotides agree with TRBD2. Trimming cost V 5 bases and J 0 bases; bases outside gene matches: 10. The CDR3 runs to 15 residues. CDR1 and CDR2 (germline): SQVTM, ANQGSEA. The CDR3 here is CSVWLAGSSSYEQYF. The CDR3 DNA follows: TGCAGCGTTTGGTTAGCGGGCTCGAGCTCCTACGAGCAGTACTTC.

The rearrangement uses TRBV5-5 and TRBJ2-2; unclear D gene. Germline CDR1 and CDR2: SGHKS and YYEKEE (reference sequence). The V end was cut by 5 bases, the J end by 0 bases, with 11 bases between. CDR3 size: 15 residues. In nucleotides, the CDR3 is TGTGCCAGCAGGCTACAAAACGCGAACACCGGGGAGCTGTTTTTT. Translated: CASRLQNANTGELFF.

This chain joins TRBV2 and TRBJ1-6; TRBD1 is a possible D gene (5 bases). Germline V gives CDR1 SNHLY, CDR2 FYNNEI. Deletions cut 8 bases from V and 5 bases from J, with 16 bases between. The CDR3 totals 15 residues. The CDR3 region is CASRPHGGNNSPLHF. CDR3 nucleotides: TGTGCCAGCCGCCCTCATGGGGGTAATAATTCACCCCTCCACTTT.

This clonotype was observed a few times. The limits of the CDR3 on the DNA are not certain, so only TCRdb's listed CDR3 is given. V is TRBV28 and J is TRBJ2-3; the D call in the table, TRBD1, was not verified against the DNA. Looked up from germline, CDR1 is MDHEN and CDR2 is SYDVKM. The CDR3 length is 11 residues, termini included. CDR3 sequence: CASSSPERSIF.

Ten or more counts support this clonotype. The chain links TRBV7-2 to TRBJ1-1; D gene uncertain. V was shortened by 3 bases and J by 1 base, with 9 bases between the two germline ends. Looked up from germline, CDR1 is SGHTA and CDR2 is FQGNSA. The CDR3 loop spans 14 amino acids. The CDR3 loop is CASSFGVSNTEAFF. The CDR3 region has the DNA TGTGCCAGCAGCTTTGGGGTATCGAACACTGAAGCTTTCTTT.

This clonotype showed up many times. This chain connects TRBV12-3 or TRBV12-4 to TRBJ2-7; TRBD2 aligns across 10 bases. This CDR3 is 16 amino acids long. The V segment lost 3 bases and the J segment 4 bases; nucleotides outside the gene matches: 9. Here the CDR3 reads CASSLGRASGSYEQYF. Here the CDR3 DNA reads TGTGCCAGCAGTTTGGGTCGGGCTAGCGGGAGTTACGAGCAGTACTTC.

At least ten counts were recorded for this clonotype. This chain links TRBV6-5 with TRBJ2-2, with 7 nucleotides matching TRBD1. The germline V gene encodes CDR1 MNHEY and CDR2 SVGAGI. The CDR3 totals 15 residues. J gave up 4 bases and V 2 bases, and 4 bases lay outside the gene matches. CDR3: CASSYVTGRTGELFF. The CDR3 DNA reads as TGTGCCAGCAGTTACGTGACAGGGCGCACCGGGGAGCTGTTTTTT.

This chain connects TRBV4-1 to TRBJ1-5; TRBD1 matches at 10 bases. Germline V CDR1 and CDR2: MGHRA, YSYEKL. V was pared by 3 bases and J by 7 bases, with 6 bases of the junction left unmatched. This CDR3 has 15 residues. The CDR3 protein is CASSQTGGGGQPQHF. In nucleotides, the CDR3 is TGCGCCAGCAGCCAGACAGGGGGCGGTGGACAGCCCCAGCATTTT.

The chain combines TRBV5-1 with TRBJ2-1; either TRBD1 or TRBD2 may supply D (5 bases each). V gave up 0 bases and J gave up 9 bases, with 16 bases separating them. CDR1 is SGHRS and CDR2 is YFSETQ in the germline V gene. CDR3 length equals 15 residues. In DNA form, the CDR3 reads TGCGCCAGCAGCTTGGAACTAGTGGGGGACGGTGAGCAGTTCTTC. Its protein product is CASSLELVGDGEQFF.

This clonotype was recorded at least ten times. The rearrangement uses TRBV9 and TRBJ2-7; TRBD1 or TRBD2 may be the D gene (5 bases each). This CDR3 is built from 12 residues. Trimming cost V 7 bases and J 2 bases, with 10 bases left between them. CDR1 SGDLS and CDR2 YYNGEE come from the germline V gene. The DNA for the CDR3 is TGTGCCAGCCCGGGGCGTCCCTACGAGCAGTACTTC. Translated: CASPGRPYEQYF.

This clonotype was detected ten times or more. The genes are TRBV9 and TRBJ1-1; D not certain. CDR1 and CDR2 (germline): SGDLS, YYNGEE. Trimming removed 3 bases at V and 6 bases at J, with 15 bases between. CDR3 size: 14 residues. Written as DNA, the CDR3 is TGTGCCAGCAGCGAAGCGACTGGAGTGGCTGAAGCTTTCTTT. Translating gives CASSEATGVAEAFF.

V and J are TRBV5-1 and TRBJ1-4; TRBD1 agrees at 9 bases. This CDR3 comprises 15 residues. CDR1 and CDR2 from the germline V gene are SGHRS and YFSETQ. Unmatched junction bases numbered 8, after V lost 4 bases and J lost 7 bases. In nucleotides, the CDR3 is TGCGCCAGCAGCGTTTATGGACAGGGGCTTGAAAAACTGTTTTTT. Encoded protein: CASSVYGQGLEKLFF.

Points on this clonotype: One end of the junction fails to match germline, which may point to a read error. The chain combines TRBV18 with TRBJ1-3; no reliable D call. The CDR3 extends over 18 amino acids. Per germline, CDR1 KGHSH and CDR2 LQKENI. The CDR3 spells CTSSPSPLGPTSGNTIYF. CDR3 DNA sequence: TGTACCAGCTCACCATCACCTCTCGGACCCACGTCAGGAAACACCATATATTTT.

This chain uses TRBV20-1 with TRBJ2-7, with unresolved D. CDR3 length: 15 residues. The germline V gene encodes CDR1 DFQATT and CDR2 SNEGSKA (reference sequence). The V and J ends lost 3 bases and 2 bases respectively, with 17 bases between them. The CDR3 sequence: CSASEPKGGTYEQYF. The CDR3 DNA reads TGCAGTGCTAGCGAGCCTAAGGGCGGAACCTACGAGCAGTACTTC.

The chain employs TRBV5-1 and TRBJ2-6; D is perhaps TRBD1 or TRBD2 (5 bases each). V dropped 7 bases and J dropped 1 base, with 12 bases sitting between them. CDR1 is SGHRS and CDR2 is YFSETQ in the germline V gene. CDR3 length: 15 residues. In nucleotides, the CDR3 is TGCGCCAGCGGATTAGGGGAGTCTGGGGCCAACGTCCTGACTTTC. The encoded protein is CASGLGESGANVLTF.